This TCR beta chain came from a study of blood T cells in healthy people across ages. Study results and caveats: Naive CD4+ cells and diversity were both higher in long-lived donors than in aged donors. As naive T cell percentage varied, TCR beta diversity correlated strongly with it.

Germline V CDR1 and CDR2: SGHDN, FVKESK. This CDR3 is 12 amino acids long. With respect to this clonotype: Its specificity is not known. Germline is not matched at one junction end, which may reflect a read error.

Using a J-beta primer mix together with a sample-barcoded 5' primer, a second PCR was run for roughly 7 to 11 cycles. Individual samples furnished no less than 3 million CDR3-containing paired-end reads apiece. A single record per CDR3 protein comes from TCRdb applying MiXCR to the 5' RACE reads. The sample shows around 1,100,000 distinct CDR3 sequences, less than 45% of them seen only once. Collection of approximately 9.3 milliliters of peripheral blood was performed for each donor. The chain recombines TRBV14 with TRBJ2-3; D gene unclear. Sequencing used blood. The source of this sequence is a young man in good health. Here the CDR3 reads CAGSQVTKTQYF. The CDR3 nucleotides are TGTGCCGGCAGCCAAGTTACTAAGACGCAGTATTTT.